This TCR beta chain comes out of a study of early T cells in non-severe SARS-CoV-2 infection. Study information: With bulk RNA from unsorted whole blood as input, sequencing yielded unpaired chains.

The germline CDR1 and CDR2 sequences are SQVTM and ANQGSEA. V trimming: 3 bases; J trimming: 0 bases; junction bases outside the gene matches: 12. The CDR3 is 18 amino acids. TCRdb itself ran the 5' RACE reads through MiXCR, one entry per CDR3 protein. Here the sample spans approximately 79,000 distinct CDR3 sequences, roughly an eighth being singletons. In this sample, this clonotype turned up many times. The clonotype was recovered from an adult who was a healthcare worker with PCR-confirmed SARS-CoV-2 infection or an uninfected control (not recorded which). The J gene is TRBJ2-1, the V gene TRBV29-1, with TRBD2 matching over 9 bases. Sequenced: whole blood. The CDR3 coding sequence is TGCAGCGTTGAGGGGGTAGCGGGAGTTTCAGGCTCCTACAATGAGCAGTTCTTC. Its translation: CSVEGVAGVSGSYNEQFF.